Sequencing of this T cell receptor (beta chain) was carried out in a study of blood T cell repertoires in COVID-19. TCRdb's copy holds only in-frame clones and misses some; the assay was immunoSEQ multiplex PCR. The sample holds 200,000 to 250,000 clones, 84% seen once. The CDR3 totals 16 residues. J was trimmed by 1 base and V by 6 bases; bases with no gene match: 5. The germline V gene has CDR1 LNHDA and CDR2 SQIVND (reference sequence). V and J are TRBV19 and TRBJ1-5, with TRBD1 matching 11 bases. The receptor's source is an elderly woman with COVID-19, enrolled during active disease. Sequencing input: peripheral blood. CDR3 coding DNA: TGTGCCAGTAGGGGACAGGGGGTTATGAGCAATCAGCCCCAGCATTTT. Its translation is CASRGQGVMSNQPQHF.